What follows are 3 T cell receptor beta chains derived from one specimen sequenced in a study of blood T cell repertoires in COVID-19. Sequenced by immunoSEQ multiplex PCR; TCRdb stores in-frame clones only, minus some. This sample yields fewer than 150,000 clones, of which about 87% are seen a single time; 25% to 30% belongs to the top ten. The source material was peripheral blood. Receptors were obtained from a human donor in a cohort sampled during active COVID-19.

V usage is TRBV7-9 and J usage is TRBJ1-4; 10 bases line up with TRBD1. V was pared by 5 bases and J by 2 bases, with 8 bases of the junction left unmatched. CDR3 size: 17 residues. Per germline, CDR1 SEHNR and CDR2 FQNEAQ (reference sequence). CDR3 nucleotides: TGTGCCAGCAGCCTGGGACAGGGGCGCAACACTAATGAAAAACTGTTTTTT. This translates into CASSLGQGRNTNEKLFF. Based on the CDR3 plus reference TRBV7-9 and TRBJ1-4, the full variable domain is DTGVSQNPRHKITKRGQNVTFRCDPISEHNRLYWYRQTLGQGPEFLTYFQNEAQLEKSRLLSDRFSAERPKGSFSTLEIQRTEQGDSAMYLCASSLGQGRNTNEKLFFGSGTQLSVL.

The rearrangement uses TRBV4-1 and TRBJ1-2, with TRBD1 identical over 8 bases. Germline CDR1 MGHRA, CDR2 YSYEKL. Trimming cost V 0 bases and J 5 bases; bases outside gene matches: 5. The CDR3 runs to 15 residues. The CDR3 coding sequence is TGCGCCAGCAGCCAAGATCCAGGGGGCCATTATGGCTACACCTTC. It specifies CASSQDPGGHYGYTF.

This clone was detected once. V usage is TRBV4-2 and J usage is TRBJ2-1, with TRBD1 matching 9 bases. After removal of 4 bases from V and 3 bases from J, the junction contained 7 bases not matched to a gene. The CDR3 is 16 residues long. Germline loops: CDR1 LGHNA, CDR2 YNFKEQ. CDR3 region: CASSPRTGANYNEQFF. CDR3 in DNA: TGTGCCAGCAGCCCGAGGACAGGGGCTAACTACAATGAGCAGTTCTTC.